The 18 T cell receptor beta chains listed next were all sequenced from one sample in a study of blood T cell repertoires in COVID-19 (TCRdb year 2020). Library preparation was by the immunoSEQ multiplex PCR assay. Here the immuneACCESS table is served through TCRdb, limited to in-frame sequences with V and J called. Missing clones are a known gap in these copies; in checked studies unresolved V genes cover under half, and the rest lacks a known reason. In this sample the table shows approximately 330,000 clones, 90% of which occur a single time. The top ten hold around 1% of the sample. Sequencing was done on a sample of peripheral blood. The receptors were gathered from a woman between 35 and 50 years old with COVID-19, enrolled during active disease.

The genes are TRBV7-9 and TRBJ2-7; TRBD1 aligns across 10 bases. CDR1 is SEHNR and CDR2 is FQNEAQ in the germline V gene (reference sequence). The trim removed 3 bases at V and 8 bases at J, leaving 16 bases unmatched. The CDR3 runs 17 residues. The CDR3 reads CASSFPTRDRGLPQQYF. CDR3 nucleotide sequence: TGTGCCAGCAGCTTTCCTACGAGGGACAGGGGCCTCCCGCAGCAGTACTTC.

V gene TRBV6-5 combines with J gene TRBJ2-3, with 7 nucleotides matching TRBD1. Per the germline V gene, CDR1 is MNHEY and CDR2 is SVGAGI. V shed 4 bases and J 1 base; nucleotides not matched to a gene: 5. This CDR3 spans 15 amino acids. CDR3 amino acids: CASSSLQGRTDTQYF. The CDR3 DNA follows: TGTGCCAGCAGTTCTTTACAGGGGCGCACAGATACGCAGTATTTT.

On this clone itself: Other DNA sequences in this sample translate to the same CDR3. This chain joins TRBV9 and TRBJ2-2; D remains ambiguous. In germline, CDR1 is SGDLS, CDR2 YYNGEE. Trimming took 0 bases from V and 5 from J, leaving 8 bases between them. This CDR3 comprises 14 residues. The CDR3: CASSVVSETGELFF. The CDR3 DNA reads as TGTGCCAGCAGCGTAGTATCGGAGACCGGGGAGCTGTTTTTT.

The chain links TRBV27 to TRBJ2-1, with 12 bases identical to TRBD2. Trimming removed 5 bases from V and 2 bases from J; junction bases left unmatched: 7. The CDR3 runs to 17 residues. The germline CDR1 and CDR2 sequences are MNHEY and SMNVEV (reference sequence). CDR3 loop: CASSLTSGGPTYNEQFF. DNA for the CDR3: TGTGCCAGCAGTCTAACTAGCGGGGGGCCGACCTACAATGAGCAGTTCTTC.

The gene calls are TRBV30 and TRBJ2-1; 8 bases agree with TRBD2. The J segment lost 4 bases and the V segment lost 0 bases, leaving 8 bases of the junction unmatched. The CDR3 runs 16 residues. Germline V lookup: CDR1 GTSNPN, CDR2 SVGIG (reference sequence). The CDR3 spells CAWSVRREVIYNEQFF. The CDR3 DNA reads TGTGCCTGGAGTGTACGGCGGGAGGTCATATACAATGAGCAGTTCTTC.

J is TRBJ2-3 and V is TRBV4-1; a possible D gene is TRBD2 (5 bases). CDR1 is MGHRA, CDR2 YSYEKL, per germline. The V end lost 1 base, the J end lost 0 bases, and 11 bases lay between the germline ends. The CDR3 extends over 16 amino acids. CDR3 DNA: TGCGCCAGCAGCCAAGGCCTAGCTCCTAGCACAGATACGCAGTATTTT. Translating it yields CASSQGLAPSTDTQYF.

This clone was seen just once. The V call is TRBV11-2, the J call TRBJ2-7, with TRBD2 identical over 7 bases. This CDR3 spans 15 amino acids. Germline lookup yields CDR1 SGHAT and CDR2 FQNNGV. V trimming: 6 bases; J trimming: 3 bases; junction bases outside the gene matches: 11. The CDR3 is CASSLRAGEFYEQYF. CDR3 sequence (DNA): TGTGCCAGCAGTTTGCGGGCGGGAGAGTTCTACGAGCAGTACTTC.

This clone appeared many times. The gene calls are TRBV2 and TRBJ1-1; 8 bases are a match to TRBD1. After removal of 3 bases from V and 1 base from J, the junction contained 4 bases not matched to a gene. The germline CDR1 and CDR2 sequences are SNHLY and FYNNEI. The length of the CDR3 is 15 residues. The CDR3 sequence is CASSDRTGSNTEAFF. The CDR3 DNA reads as TGTGCCAGCAGTGACCGGACAGGGTCGAACACTGAAGCTTTCTTT.

This chain links TRBV2 with TRBJ1-1; 7 nucleotides line up with TRBD1. CDR1 and CDR2 from the germline V gene are SNHLY and FYNNEI. The CDR3 consists of 15 residues. With 6 bases clipped from V and 0 bases from J, the junction kept 7 bases outside the gene matches. In nucleotides, the CDR3 is TGTGCCAGCAGAGACCCGGGACAGATGAACACTGAAGCTTTCTTT. Translating it yields CASRDPGQMNTEAFF.

This chain joins TRBV5-6 and TRBJ2-2, with D maybe TRBD1 (6 bases). Germline V lookup: CDR1 SGHDT, CDR2 YYEEEE. The CDR3 runs to 13 residues. V lost 4 bases to trimming and J lost 3 bases, with 7 bases between them. The CDR3 here is CASSRTDTGELFF. Here the CDR3 DNA reads TGTGCCAGCAGCCGGACAGACACCGGGGAGCTGTTTTTT.

This chain uses TRBV7-8 with TRBJ1-5; the match to TRBD1 covers 9 bases. J was trimmed by 5 bases and V by 7 bases; bases with no gene match: 9. From germline, CDR1 is SGHVS and CDR2 FQNEAQ. There are 15 residues in the CDR3. The CDR3 here is CASTLRGQGHQPQHF. The CDR3 DNA reads TGTGCCAGCACCCTACGGGGACAGGGCCATCAGCCCCAGCATTTT.

The V and J genes are TRBV28 and TRBJ1-1; D is undetermined. Germline CDR1 is MDHEN and CDR2 is SYDVKM. V lost 3 bases, J lost 0 bases, and 17 bases lay in between. CDR3 size: 17 residues. The CDR3 spells CASSFPRAPRMNTEAFF. DNA for the CDR3: TGTGCCAGCAGTTTCCCTAGAGCACCCAGAATGAACACTGAAGCTTTCTTT.

The J gene is TRBJ1-1, the V gene TRBV6-6, with TRBD1 identical over 7 bases. CDR1 is MNHNY and CDR2 is SVGAGI in the germline V gene (reference sequence). V dropped 8 bases and J dropped 5; count of bases not matched to a gene: 11. This CDR3 contains 14 residues. The CDR3, as DNA: TGTGCCAGCGGCGACCCGACAGGGAAAACTGAAGCTTTCTTT. It codes for CASGDPTGKTEAFF.

This clone was detected a few times. This sample includes further DNA sequences coding for the same CDR3. The chain combines TRBV11-2 with TRBJ2-7; D is unresolved. This CDR3 has 11 residues. Germline-derived CDR1 and CDR2 are SGHAT and FQNNGV. Trimming cost V 5 bases and J 3 bases, with 5 bases left between them. The CDR3 nucleotides read TGTGCCAGCAGCAGGAGCTACGAGCAGTACTTC. Protein product: CASSRSYEQYF.

This chain uses TRBV11-3 with TRBJ2-5; 11 bases line up with TRBD1. With 3 bases clipped from V and 5 bases from J, the junction kept 5 bases outside the gene matches. This CDR3 contains 15 residues. In germline, CDR1 is SGHNT, CDR2 YENEEA. The CDR3 is CASSFGQGAWETQYF. CDR3 nucleotide sequence: TGTGCCAGCAGCTTTGGACAGGGGGCATGGGAGACCCAGTACTTC.

V and J are TRBV4-2 and TRBJ2-1; 11 bases are a match to TRBD2. Trimming took 0 bases from V and 2 from J; bases not matched to a gene: 0. Germline CDR1 is LGHNA and CDR2 is YNFKEQ. The CDR3 spans 16 residues. CDR3 protein: CASSQDSGGAYNEQFF. CDR3 DNA: TGTGCCAGCAGCCAAGATAGCGGGGGGGCCTACAATGAGCAGTTCTTC.

The table lists this clone with a count of one. The chain carries TRBV5-4 and TRBJ2-2, with D maybe TRBD1 (6 bases). There are 14 residues in the CDR3. V was clipped by 0 bases and J by 6 bases, with 9 bases between them. Germline V gives CDR1 SGHNT, CDR2 YYREEE (reference sequence). The CDR3 sequence is CASSLERGSGELFF. In DNA form, the CDR3 reads TGTGCCAGCAGCTTGGAAAGGGGGTCCGGGGAGCTGTTTTTT.

The chain joins TRBV28 to TRBJ1-5; unclear D gene. This CDR3 is built from 15 residues. Germline-derived CDR1 and CDR2 are MDHEN and SYDVKM. The V end lost 3 bases, the J end lost 1 base, and 10 bases lay between the germline ends. The CDR3 sequence: CASSFSGVSNQPQHF. In nucleotides, the CDR3 is TGTGCCAGCAGTTTTTCCGGGGTCAGCAATCAGCCCCAGCATTTT.